A single sample is the source of the 26 T cell receptor beta chains below, sequenced in a study of memory CD4+ T cells and cytomegalovirus serostatus. The sort gate was single viable CD3+CD4+CD8-CD45RO+ cells for memory CD4+ T cells. Profiled with immunoSEQ multiplex PCR; TCRdb holds only in-frame clones, not every one. The table records under 45,000 clones, 60% to 85% of them present only once. The sequencing input was memory CD4+ T cells from blood. These receptors were obtained from an adult in good health and CMV-seronegative.

This sequence joins TRBV10-3 and TRBJ1-2, with 8 bases lining up with TRBD1. This CDR3 is built from 13 residues. V lost 10 bases and J lost 6; bases outside the gene matches: 10. Germline CDR1 and CDR2: ENHRY and SYGVKD. DNA for the CDR3: TGTGCCACTCGGGAGCGGACAGGGCATGGCTACACCTTC. The encoded protein is CATRERTGHGYTF.

Only a few counts were recorded for this clone. The rearrangement joins TRBV6-5 to TRBJ1-1; D unclear. The germline V gene has CDR1 MNHEY and CDR2 SVGAGI. CDR3 length equals 16 residues. The germline V and J ends were trimmed by 1 base and 0 bases, with 12 bases remaining between them. CDR3 nucleotide sequence: TGTGCCAGCAGTTACTTAGCGTCTGGGGTGAACACTGAAGCTTTCTTT. As protein: CASSYLASGVNTEAFF.

This clone showed up just a few times. The CDR3 region has the DNA TGCGCCAGCAGCTTGCTATTGGACAGCTACGAGCAGTACTTC. Translation: CASSLLLDSYEQYF. The chain has TRBV5-1 and TRBJ2-7; tentatively, D is TRBD1 (6 bases). Per the germline V gene, CDR1 is SGHRS and CDR2 is YFSETQ. Trimming stripped 1 base from V and 3 bases from J, with 11 bases between. This CDR3 spans 14 amino acids.

Remarks on this clone: An end of the junction does not agree with germline; a read error may underlie this. The rearrangement joins TRBV5-1 to TRBJ2-5; 7 bases align to TRBD1. CDR1 and CDR2 from the germline V gene are SGHRS and YFSETQ. The length of the CDR3 is 14 residues. CDR3 in DNA: TGCGCCAGCAGCCCACCGGGACAGCAAGGGACCCAGTACTTC. Protein product: CASSPPGQQGTQYF.

The chain employs TRBV5-4 and TRBJ1-5; D may be TRBD1 (5 bases). Trimming shortened V by 1 base and J by 6 bases, and 11 bases separated the two germline ends. This CDR3 has 14 amino acids. Germline V CDR1 and CDR2: SGHNT, YYREEE (reference sequence). The DNA of the CDR3 is TGTGCCAGCAGCTTGTGGGGGGGTGGTCAGCCCCAGCATTTT. As protein: CASSLWGGGQPQHF. The variable domain in full, completed from reference TRBV5-4 and TRBJ1-5, reads ETGVTQSPTHLIKTRGQQVTLRCSSQSGHNTVSWYQQALGQGPQFIFQYYREEENGRGNFPPRFSGLQFPNYSSELNVNALELDDSALYLCASSLWGGGQPQHFGDGTRLSIL.

The chain couples TRBV15 to TRBJ2-6; D not certain. V was clipped by 3 bases and J by 1 base, with 7 bases between them. CDR1 and CDR2 (germline): LNHNV, YYDKDF (reference sequence). This CDR3 has 15 residues. CDR3 nucleotide sequence: TGTGCCACCAGCAGTAGAATTTCTGGGGCCAACGTCCTGACTTTC. The encoded protein is CATSSRISGANVLTF.

V gene TRBV11-2 combines with J gene TRBJ1-5; D uncertain. V lost 8 bases and J 4 bases, leaving 15 bases between the germline ends. The CDR3 consists of 14 residues. Germline V CDR1 and CDR2: SGHAT, FQNNGV. This CDR3 is CASAPDFINQPQHF. CDR3 coding DNA: TGTGCCAGCGCCCCCGATTTCATTAATCAGCCCCAGCATTTT.

The chain has TRBV2 and TRBJ2-5; 9 positions match TRBD1. The CDR3 covers 11 residues. CDR1 and CDR2 from the germline V gene are SNHLY and FYNNEI. J lost 5 bases, V lost 8 bases, and 0 bases had no gene match. This CDR3 reads CASDRGETQYF. The CDR3 nucleotides read TGTGCCAGCGACAGGGGGGAGACCCAGTACTTC.

DNA of the CDR3: TGTGCCAGCAGCGACACAGGGACCTATGGCTACACCTTC. As protein: CASSDTGTYGYTF. V usage is TRBV5-6 and J usage is TRBJ1-2, with a possible D match to TRBD1 (6 bases). This CDR3 has 13 residues. V was trimmed by 4 bases and J by 4 bases, leaving 11 bases between them. Germline V lookup: CDR1 SGHDT, CDR2 YYEEEE.

The chain joins TRBV7-9 to TRBJ1-5, with D perhaps matching TRBD1 (5 bases). V shed 5 bases and J shed 5 bases, with 22 bases lying between them. The CDR3 is 17 residues long. CDR1 is SEHNR and CDR2 is FQNEAQ in the germline V gene (reference sequence). This chain's CDR3 is CASSSTEGLFMDQPQHF. As DNA, the CDR3 is TGTGCCAGCAGCAGTACCGAGGGGTTGTTTATGGATCAGCCCCAGCATTTT.

This clone was picked up a small number of times. The chain carries TRBV4-1 and TRBJ2-7; TRBD1 agrees at 7 bases. Germline V CDR1 and CDR2: MGHRA, YSYEKL. The trim removed 4 bases at V and 4 bases at J, leaving 10 bases unmatched. This CDR3 is 15 amino acids long. CDR3 coding DNA: TGCGCCAGCAGCCCCACAGGGGATCTGCTTTACGAGCAGTACTTC. Translation gives CASSPTGDLLYEQYF.

This clone was counted a few times. The chain recombines TRBV9 with TRBJ2-1; the match to TRBD2 covers 9 bases. The CDR3 spans 15 residues. Germline V CDR1 and CDR2: SGDLS, YYNGEE. V gave up 4 bases and J gave up 4 bases; unmatched junction bases: 6. The CDR3 sequence: CASSPLAGLYNEQFF. CDR3 nucleotides: TGTGCCAGCAGCCCTCTAGCGGGACTATACAATGAGCAGTTCTTC.

V gene TRBV30 combines with J gene TRBJ1-1; possible D gene TRBD1, 6 bases. V was clipped by 4 bases and J by 2 bases, with 17 bases between them. Germline assignment: CDR1 GTSNPN and CDR2 SVGIG (reference sequence). This CDR3 has 15 amino acids. The CDR3 nucleotides are TGTGCCTGGACGGGCCTCGGGGGCTTTAACACTGAAGCTTTCTTT. Its translation: CAWTGLGGFNTEAFF.

The chain uses TRBV11-2 and TRBJ2-7; 8 nucleotides line up with TRBD1. The V segment lost 7 bases and the J segment 3 bases; nucleotides outside the gene matches: 8. The CDR3 sequence is 14 residues long. The germline V gene encodes CDR1 SGHAT and CDR2 FQNNGV. CDR3 nucleotide sequence: TGTGCCAGCACCCAGCGGACAGGGAACTACGAGCAGTACTTC. It yields the protein CASTQRTGNYEQYF.

This rearrangement joins TRBV19 to TRBJ1-2; D remains ambiguous. V shed 3 bases and J shed 8 bases, with 19 bases lying between them. Germline V CDR1 and CDR2: LNHDA, SQIVND (reference sequence). CDR3 length: 15 residues. CDR3 in amino acids: CASSIPGPFQQGYTF. CDR3 DNA sequence: TGTGCCAGTAGTATTCCAGGACCGTTCCAGCAAGGCTACACCTTC.

The gene calls are TRBV10-3 and TRBJ2-3; TRBD2 might be the D (5 bases). CDR3 length equals 15 residues. The V end lost 0 bases, the J end lost 2 bases, and 9 bases lay between the germline ends. The V gene's germline CDR1 is ENHRY and CDR2 SYGVKD. DNA for the CDR3: TGTGCCATCAGTGAGTCGATAGGACTCACAGATACGCAGTATTTT. This sequence encodes CAISESIGLTDTQYF.

The rearrangement links TRBV5-1 to TRBJ1-2; D gene unclear. Germline CDR1 and CDR2: SGHRS and YFSETQ. The V end was cut by 3 bases, the J end by 4 bases, with 16 bases between. This CDR3 comprises 15 residues. Here the CDR3 DNA reads TGCGCCAGCAGCTGGAGGGATCAACGATTCTATGGCTACACCTTC. Amino acid sequence: CASSWRDQRFYGYTF.

The rearrangement links TRBV6-4 to TRBJ2-1; 7 nucleotides match TRBD1. The V and J ends lost 6 bases and 4 bases, in that order; junction bases with no gene match: 3. The CDR3 is 13 residues long. Germline V gene sequence: CDR1 MRHNA, CDR2 SNTAGT. Written as DNA, the CDR3 is TGTGCCAGCAGCCGGGACAGATACAATGAGCAGTTCTTC. This encodes CASSRDRYNEQFF.

The J gene is TRBJ1-2, the V gene TRBV27, with 7 bases aligning to TRBD1. The CDR3 consists of 12 residues. V shed 4 bases, J shed 5 bases, and the junction held 1 base outside the gene matches. The V gene's germline CDR1 is MNHEY and CDR2 SMNVEV (reference sequence). This chain's CDR3 is CASSSTGYGYTF. Here the CDR3 DNA reads TGTGCCAGCAGTTCGACAGGGTATGGCTACACCTTC.

This clone has only a few counts. This chain links TRBV7-9 with TRBJ2-1; 7 nucleotides agree with TRBD1. The CDR3 runs 14 residues. V lost 6 bases, J lost 3 bases, and 5 bases stayed unmatched. Germline CDR1 SEHNR, CDR2 FQNEAQ (reference sequence). This CDR3 reads CASRLGTVYNEQFF. CDR3 bases: TGTGCCAGCAGGTTGGGGACAGTCTACAATGAGCAGTTCTTC. The full variable domain, in which reference TRBV7-9 and TRBJ2-1 provide the parts outside the CDR3, is DTGVSQNPRHKITKRGQNVTFRCDPISEHNRLYWYRQTLGQGPEFLTYFQNEAQLEKSRLLSDRFSAERPKGSFSTLEIQRTEQGDSAMYLCASRLGTVYNEQFFGPGTRLTVL.

The chain combines TRBV5-4 with TRBJ1-2, with D possibly matching TRBD1 (5 bases). The CDR3 consists of 15 residues. V was trimmed by 3 bases and J by 3 bases, leaving 15 bases between them. CDR1 and CDR2 from the germline V gene are SGHNT and YYREEE (reference sequence). The CDR3 is CASSWAGTPHYGYTF. The CDR3 DNA follows: TGTGCCAGCAGCTGGGCCGGGACTCCGCACTATGGCTACACCTTC.

The chain couples TRBV5-6 to TRBJ2-4; TRBD1 agrees at 8 bases. Per germline, CDR1 SGHDT and CDR2 YYEEEE. J gave up 6 bases and V 4 bases, and 15 bases lay outside the gene matches. The length of the CDR3 is 17 residues. The CDR3 region has the DNA TGTGCCAGCAGCCCAGAAATGACAGGGGTTCGACCAAACATTCAGTACTTC. Translating gives CASSPEMTGVRPNIQYF.

The chain carries TRBV15 and TRBJ2-7; 7 nucleotides match TRBD1. J was trimmed by 7 bases and V by 4 bases; bases with no gene match: 10. This CDR3 is built from 14 residues. Per the germline V gene, CDR1 is LNHNV and CDR2 is YYDKDF (reference sequence). CDR3: CATSNGDSLLEQYF. In DNA, the CDR3 is TGTGCCACCAGCAATGGGGACAGTCTCCTAGAGCAGTACTTC.

The chain has TRBV7-9 and TRBJ1-2; 9 bases are a match to TRBD1. CDR3 length: 14 amino acids. Germline CDR1 is SEHNR and CDR2 is FQNEAQ (reference sequence). With V trimmed by 4 bases and J by 5 bases, 5 bases remained unmatched. The CDR3 nucleotides read TGTGCCAGCAGCTCGGGACAGGGAGAGTATGGCTACACCTTC. Translation gives CASSSGQGEYGYTF.

The chain carries TRBV2 and TRBJ1-2, with TRBD1 matching 9 bases. The CDR3 is 15 amino acids. With 6 bases clipped from V and 3 bases from J, the junction kept 8 bases outside the gene matches. Germline lookup yields CDR1 SNHLY and CDR2 FYNNEI. CDR3 sequence: CASSLEGDRDYGYTF. DNA of the CDR3: TGTGCCAGCAGCCTAGAGGGGGACAGGGACTATGGCTACACCTTC.

DNA for the CDR3: TGTGCCAGCAGCTTGGACGTGGGAGAGACCCAGTACTTC. It is translated as CASSLDVGETQYF. The rearrangement links TRBV5-6 to TRBJ2-5; D gene unclear. Trimming shortened V by 0 bases and J by 4 bases, and 7 bases separated the two germline ends. Germline V gene data show CDR1 as SGHDT and CDR2 as YYEEEE. This CDR3 is built from 13 residues.